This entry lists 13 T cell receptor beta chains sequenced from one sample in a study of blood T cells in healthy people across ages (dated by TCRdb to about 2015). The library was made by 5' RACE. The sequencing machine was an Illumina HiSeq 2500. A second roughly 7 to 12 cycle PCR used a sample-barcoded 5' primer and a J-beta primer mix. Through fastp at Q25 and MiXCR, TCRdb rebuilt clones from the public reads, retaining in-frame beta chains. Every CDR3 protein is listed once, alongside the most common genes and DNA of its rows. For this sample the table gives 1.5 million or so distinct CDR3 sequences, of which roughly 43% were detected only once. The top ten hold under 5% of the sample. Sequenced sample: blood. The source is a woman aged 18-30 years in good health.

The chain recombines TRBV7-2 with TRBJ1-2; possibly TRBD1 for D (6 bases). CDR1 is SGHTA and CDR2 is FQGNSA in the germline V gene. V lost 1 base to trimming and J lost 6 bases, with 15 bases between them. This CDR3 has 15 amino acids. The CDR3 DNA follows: TGTGCCAGCAGCTTAGACGGGGGCCCCTCCAATGGCTACACCTTC. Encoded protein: CASSLDGGPSNGYTF. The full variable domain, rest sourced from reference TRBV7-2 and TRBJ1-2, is GAGVSQSPSNKVTEKGKDVELRCDPISGHTALYWYRQSLGQGLEFLIYFQGNSAPDKSGLPSDRFSAERTGGSVSTLTIQRTQQEDSAVYLCASSLDGGPSNGYTFGSGTRLTVV.

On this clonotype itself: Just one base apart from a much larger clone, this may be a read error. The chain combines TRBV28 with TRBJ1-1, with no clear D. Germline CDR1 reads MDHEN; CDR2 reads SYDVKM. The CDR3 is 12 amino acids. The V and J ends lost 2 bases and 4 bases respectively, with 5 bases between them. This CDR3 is CASSLTITEAFF. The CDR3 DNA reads TGTGCCAGCAGTTTAACCATCACTGAAGCTTTCTTT.

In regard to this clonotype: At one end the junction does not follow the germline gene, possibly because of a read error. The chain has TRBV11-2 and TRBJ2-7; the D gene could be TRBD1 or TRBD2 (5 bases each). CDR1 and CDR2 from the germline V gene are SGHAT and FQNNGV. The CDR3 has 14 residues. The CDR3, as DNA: TGTGCCAGCAGCGGGGGACCACAGTCCTACGGGCAGTACTTC. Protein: CASSGGPQSYGQYF.

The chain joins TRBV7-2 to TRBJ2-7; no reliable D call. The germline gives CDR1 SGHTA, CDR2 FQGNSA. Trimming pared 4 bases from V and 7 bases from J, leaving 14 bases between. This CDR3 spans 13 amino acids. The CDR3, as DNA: TGTGCCAGCAGCTCTAGGGTAGGCAATGAGCAGTACTTC. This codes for CASSSRVGNEQYF.

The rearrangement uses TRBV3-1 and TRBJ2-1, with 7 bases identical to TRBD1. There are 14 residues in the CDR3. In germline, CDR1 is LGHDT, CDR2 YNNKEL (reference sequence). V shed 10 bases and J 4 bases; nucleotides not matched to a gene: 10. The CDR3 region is CATSGTAIYNEQFF. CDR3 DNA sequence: TGTGCCACCAGTGGGACAGCCATTTACAATGAGCAGTTCTTC.

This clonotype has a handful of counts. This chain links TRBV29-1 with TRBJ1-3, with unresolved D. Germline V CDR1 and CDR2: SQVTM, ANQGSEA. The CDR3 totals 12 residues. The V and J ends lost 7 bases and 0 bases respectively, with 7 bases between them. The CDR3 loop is CSASFSGNTIYF. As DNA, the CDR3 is TGCAGCGCTTCGTTCTCTGGAAACACCATATATTTT.

For the CDR3, the DNA is TGTGCCAGCAGCACCGGGACAGGCCCCGGCGATGAGCAGTACTTC. It is translated as CASSTGTGPGDEQYF. The rearrangement uses TRBV2 and TRBJ2-5; the match to TRBD1 covers 8 bases. Per the germline V gene, CDR1 is SNHLY and CDR2 is FYNNEI. The CDR3 loop spans 15 amino acids. The V gene end was trimmed by 6 bases and the J gene end by 11 bases; junction bases not matched to a gene: 17.

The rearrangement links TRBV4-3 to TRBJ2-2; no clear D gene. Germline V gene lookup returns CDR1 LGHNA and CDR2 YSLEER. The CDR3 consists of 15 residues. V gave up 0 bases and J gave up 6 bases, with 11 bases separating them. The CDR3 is CASSQEYVDPGELFF. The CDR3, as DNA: TGCGCCAGCAGCCAAGAATACGTTGACCCCGGGGAGCTGTTTTTT.

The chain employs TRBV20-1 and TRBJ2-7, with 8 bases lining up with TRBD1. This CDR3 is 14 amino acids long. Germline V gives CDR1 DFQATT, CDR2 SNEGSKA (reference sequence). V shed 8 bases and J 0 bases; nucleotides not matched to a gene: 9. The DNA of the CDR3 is TGCAGTACAGGGACAGGAGGTTCCTCCTACGAGCAGTACTTC. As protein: CSTGTGGSSYEQYF.

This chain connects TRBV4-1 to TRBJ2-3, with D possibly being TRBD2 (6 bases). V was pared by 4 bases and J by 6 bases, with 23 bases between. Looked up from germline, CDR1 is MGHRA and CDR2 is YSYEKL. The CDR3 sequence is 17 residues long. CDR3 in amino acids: CASSPQGRVEGPDTQYF. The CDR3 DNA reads TGCGCCAGCAGCCCCCAAGGAAGGGTGGAGGGACCGGATACGCAGTATTTT.

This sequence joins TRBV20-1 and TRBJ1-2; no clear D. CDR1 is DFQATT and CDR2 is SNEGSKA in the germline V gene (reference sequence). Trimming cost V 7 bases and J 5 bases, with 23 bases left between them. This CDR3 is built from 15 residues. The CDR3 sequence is CSVLSTGPGRYGYTF. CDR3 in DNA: TGCAGTGTTCTCTCGACCGGACCCGGCCGATATGGCTACACCTTC.

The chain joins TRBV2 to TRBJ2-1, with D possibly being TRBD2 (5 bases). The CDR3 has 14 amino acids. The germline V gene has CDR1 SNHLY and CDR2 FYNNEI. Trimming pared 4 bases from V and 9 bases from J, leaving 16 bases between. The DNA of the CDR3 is TGTGCCAGCAGTGGTTTGCGAGGGTTTGGTGAGCAGTTCTTC. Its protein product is CASSGLRGFGEQFF.

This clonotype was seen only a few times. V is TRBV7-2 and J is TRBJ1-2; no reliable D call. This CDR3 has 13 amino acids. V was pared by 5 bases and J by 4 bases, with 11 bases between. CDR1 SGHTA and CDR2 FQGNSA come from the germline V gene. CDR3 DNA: TGTGCCAGCAGCCTCTATGCGTCCTATGGCTACACCTTC. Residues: CASSLYASYGYTF. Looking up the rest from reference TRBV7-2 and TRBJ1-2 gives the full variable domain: GAGVSQSPSNKVTEKGKDVELRCDPISGHTALYWYRQSLGQGLEFLIYFQGNSAPDKSGLPSDRFSAERTGGSVSTLTIQRTQQEDSAVYLCASSLYASYGYTFGSGTRLTVV.